The TCR beta chain described here comes from a study of siplizumab effects on memory and regulatory T cells. V was pared by 11 bases and J by 2 bases, with 11 bases between. The V gene's germline CDR1 is SNHLY and CDR2 FYNNEI. The CDR3 consists of 12 residues. Using immunoSEQ multiplex PCR, the repertoire was profiled, and TCRdb retains in-frame clones only, with some absent. The sample yields about 100,000 clones, roughly 93% seen once. V and J are TRBV2 and TRBJ2-3; D gene uncertain. Sequencing was performed on non-Treg CD4+ T cells sorted from blood. The source of this sequence is a human donor in good health. The CDR3 DNA is TGTGCCGCCGACCTAGACACAGATACGCAGTATTTT. This codes for CAADLDTDTQYF.